Listed below are T cell receptor beta chains from one sample, sequenced in a study of T cells after yellow fever vaccination. TCRdb fed the 5' RACE reads into MiXCR, producing one record per CDR3 protein. The sample has 68,000 or so distinct CDR3 sequences; 7.4% are singletons. Sample: CD8+ T cells sorted from PBMCs, taken 15 days after the yellow fever booster vaccination. All receptors derive from a man aged 25-45 years who received the YFV17D yellow fever vaccine. The CDR3 runs from the conserved cysteine through the conserved F or W. A D gene is named only where the DNA matches it firmly. Only part of the rows carry a size: once, few, many, or a class if the clone is expanded.

>TRBV20-1|15|many|NA|TRBJ2-2
TGCAGTGCTAGGTCGGGAGCGACGAACACCGGGGAGCTGTTTTTT
CSARSGATNTGELFF
>TRBV10-3|14|many|TRBD2|TRBJ2-2
TGTGCCACGGGACTAGCGGGAGCCGGCGGGGAGCTGTTTTTT
CATGLAGAGGELFF
>TRBV7-2|17|many|TRBD2|TRBJ2-5
TGTGCCAGCAGCTCCGTCGCCGGGAGGGGGACTCAAGAGACCCAGTACTTC
CASSSVAGRGTQETQYF
>TRBV5-1|15|many|TRBD2|TRBJ2-1
TGCGCCAGCAGCTTGGCGGCTAGCGGAGGAGGTGTGCAGTTCTTC
CASSLAASGGGVQFF
>TRBV20-1|16|many|TRBD2|TRBJ2-1
TGCAGTGCTAGTGCCCTAACTAGCGGGACGTACAATGAGCAGTTCTTC
CSASALTSGTYNEQFF
>TRBV2|14|many|TRBD1|TRBJ1-5
TGTGCCAGCGGAGGGGAGGGGGCTAATCAGCCCCAGCATTTT
CASGGEGANQPQHF
>TRBV7-2|14|few|NA|TRBJ2-7
TGTGCCAGCAGCTCCTCAGGGATTGTTTACGAGCAGTACTTC
CASSSSGIVYEQYF
>TRBV18|16|many|NA|TRBJ2-2
TGTGCCAGCTCACCACCGCTGGGCCTCTCCACCGGGGAGCTGTTTTTT
CASSPPLGLSTGELFF
>TRBV10-3|15|many|TRBD2|TRBJ2-3
TGTGCCATCAGAGAGGGACTAGCGGATACAGATACGCAGTATTTT
CAIREGLADTDTQYF
>TRBV29-1|12|many|NA|TRBJ2-1
TGCAGCGTGGACAGCTCCTACAATGAGCAGTTCTTC
CSVDSSYNEQFF
>TRBV20-1|16|many|TRBD1|TRBJ2-1
TGCAGTGCTAGAACCCCCGGGACAGGGATTTACAATGAGCAGTTCTTC
CSARTPGTGIYNEQFF
>TRBV7-2|16|many|NA|TRBJ2-3
TGTGCCAGCAGCTTAGGCCGTATGACTAGCACAGATACGCAGTATTTT
CASSLGRMTSTDTQYF
>TRBV20-1|13|many|TRBD2|TRBJ2-5
TGCAGTGCTCCCTCGGGAGGAATGGAGACCCAGTACTTC
CSAPSGGMETQYF
>TRBV5-1|15|few|NA|TRBJ2-1
TGCGCCAGCAGCTTGGCGGGAGCGGCCTACAATGAGCAGTTCTTC
CASSLAGAAYNEQFF
>TRBV5-1|14|many|NA|TRBJ2-1
TGCGCCAGCAGCTTGAGTGGGCCCTACAATGAGCAGTTCTTC
CASSLSGPYNEQFF
>TRBV18|15|many|NA|TRBJ2-7
TGTGCCAGCTCACGAGAGCCCTATGGCTCCAACGAGCAGTACTTC
CASSREPYGSNEQYF
>TRBV6-2/TRBV6-3|14|many|NA|TRBJ1-1
TGTGCCAGCAGTTACTGGGCAGCCAACACTGAAGCTTTCTTT
CASSYWAANTEAFF
>TRBV19|12|NA|NA|TRBJ2-1
TGTGCCAGTAGTTACACCTACAATGAGCAGTTCTTC
CASSYTYNEQFF
>TRBV3-1|14|many|NA|TRBJ2-5
TGTGCCAGCAGCCCCCTAACGGGTCAAGAGACCCAGTACTTC
CASSPLTGQETQYF
>TRBV9|14|many|TRBD1|TRBJ2-7
TGTGCCAGCAGCGTAGTGGACAGGGAGGACGAGCAGTACTTC
CASSVVDREDEQYF
>TRBV11-2|13|many|NA|TRBJ2-4
TGTGCCAGCAGCTCCCCAGGTGAAAACATTCAGTACTTC
CASSSPGENIQYF
>TRBV5-1|12|many|NA|TRBJ1-1
TGCGCCAGCAGAGGTGGGACCCGTGAAGCTTTCTTT
CASRGGTREAFF
>TRBV9|14|NA|NA|TRBJ2-3
TGTGCCAGCAGCGCTGTTATGCATGCGGATACGCAGTATTTT
CASSAVMHADTQYF
>TRBV2|12|many|NA|TRBJ2-2
TGTGCCACCCCGGGCGGTACCGGGGAGCTGTTTTTT
CATPGGTGELFF
>TRBV4-3|15|NA|TRBD2|TRBJ2-3
TGCGCCAGCAGCCACATGGGGGGGGGGGCAGATACGCAGTATTTT
CASSHMGGGADTQYF
>TRBV18|18|NA|TRBD1|TRBJ2-2
TGTGCCAGCTCACCGACTGAAACGGGACAGGGCTCATATGAGGAGCTGTTTTTT
CASSPTETGQGSYEELFF
>TRBV28|13|many|NA|TRBJ2-7
TGTGCCAGCAGTTTATTGCGGGACTACGAGCAGTACTTC
CASSLLRDYEQYF
>TRBV10-2|15|many|TRBD2|TRBJ2-7
TGCGCCAGCAGTCTGGGAGCGGGAGACGGGTACGAGCAGTACTTC
CASSLGAGDGYEQYF
>TRBV2|12|many|NA|TRBJ2-2
TGTGCCAGCTCTGGGATTACCGGGGAGCTGTTTTTT
CASSGITGELFF
>TRBV20-1|13|few|NA|TRBJ2-7
TGCAGTGCTGGGGGCCCTGCGACCTACGAGCAGTACTTC
CSAGGPATYEQYF
>TRBV27|13|many|NA|TRBJ2-7
TGTGCCAGCAAGGGGACCAGGGGCTACGAGCAGTACTTC
CASKGTRGYEQYF
>TRBV28|12|many|NA|TRBJ2-1
TGTGCCAGCAGTCCACTCTACAATGAGCAGTTCTTC
CASSPLYNEQFF
>TRBV7-9|17|many|TRBD2|TRBJ2-3
TGTGCCAGCAGCCAGAAGACTAGCGGGATTCCTCCAGATACGCAGTATTTT
CASSQKTSGIPPDTQYF
>TRBV5-4|13|few|NA|TRBJ1-4
TGTGCCAGCAGCTCCGACCGTAATGAAAAACTGTTTTTT
CASSSDRNEKLFF
>TRBV7-2|13|many|NA|TRBJ2-1
TGTGCCAGCAGCCAAGACTCCTACAATGAGCAGTTCTTC
CASSQDSYNEQFF
>TRBV9|15|many|TRBD2|TRBJ2-2
TGTGCCAGCAGCGCGGGGGGTTTTGGCACCGGGGAGCTGTTTTTT
CASSAGGFGTGELFF
>TRBV7-9|15|many|NA|TRBJ2-4
TGTGCCAGCAGCTTTGGGCCTAGCGAAAAAAACATTCAGTACTTC
CASSFGPSEKNIQYF
>TRBV5-1|15|many|TRBD1|TRBJ2-7
TGCGCCAGCAGCTACCAACAGGGGTACCCGAACGAGCAGTACTTC
CASSYQQGYPNEQYF
>TRBV29-1|11|many|NA|TRBJ2-7
TGCAGCGTTGAAGATCCAGCGGAGCAGTACTTC
CSVEDPAEQYF
>TRBV11-2|14|many|TRBD1|TRBJ1-2
TGTGCCAGCAGCTTAGTCCCAGGGGGCGATGGCTACACCTTC
CASSLVPGGDGYTF
>TRBV7-9|13|many|NA|TRBJ2-7
TGTGCCAGCAGCTCGGGACACGGCTACGAGCAGTACTTC
CASSSGHGYEQYF
>TRBV10-1|15|NA|NA|TRBJ2-7
TGCGCCAGCAGGATATCGAACCCGGGGTCCCACGAGCAGTACTTC
CASRISNPGSHEQYF
>TRBV7-8|14|many|TRBD1|TRBJ1-1
TGTGCCAGCAGCTTCTCAGACAGGGCGCCTGAAGCTTTCTTT
CASSFSDRAPEAFF
>TRBV3-1|14|many|TRBD1|TRBJ2-7
TGTGCCAGCAGCCAGCGGGACAGGTTCTACGAGCAGTACTTC
CASSQRDRFYEQYF
>TRBV4-2|16|many|NA|TRBJ2-1
TGTGCCAGCAGCCAAGGGGCACTAGCTCGCTACAATGAGCAGTTCTTC
CASSQGALARYNEQFF
>TRBV12-3/TRBV12-4|15|few|NA|TRBJ2-1
TGTGCCAGCGCGGGACTGGAAAGCTCCTACAATGAGCAGTTCTTC
CASAGLESSYNEQFF
>TRBV4-3|14|many|TRBD1|TRBJ2-7
TGCGCCAGCAGCCAAGGACAGGGATCCAGAGAGCAGTACTTC
CASSQGQGSREQYF
>TRBV2|17|NA|TRBD2|TRBJ2-1
TGTGCCTGCTGGACTAGCGGGAAGGGGACCTCCTACAATGAGCAGTTCTTC
CACWTSGKGTSYNEQFF
>TRBV27|16|many|NA|TRBJ2-1
TGTGCCAGCAGTTTACTTCCGAGAGACCTAAACAATGAGCAGTTCTTC
CASSLLPRDLNNEQFF
>TRBV6-6|13|many|NA|TRBJ2-7
TGTGCCAGCAGTAAAAACGGGGCGGGAGAGCAGTACTTC
CASSKNGAGEQYF
>TRBV5-1|15|many|NA|TRBJ2-7
TGCGCCAGCAGCTTGGCCAGTTCCAACTCCTACGAGCAGTACTTC
CASSLASSNSYEQYF
>TRBV9|16|many|TRBD2|TRBJ2-7
TGTGCCAGCAGCGTAGATGGGAGAGCGGGAGAGGACGAGCAGTACTTC
CASSVDGRAGEDEQYF
>TRBV11-2|21|many|TRBD2|TRBJ2-2
TGTGCCAGCAGCGTACGACCTCCGGGACTAGCGGGAGGGACGAACACCGGGGAGCTGTTTTTT
CASSVRPPGLAGGTNTGELFF